The TCR beta chain described here comes from a study of blood T cell repertoires in COVID-19. In the study overall: Sites in the United States, Italy and Spain provided acute and convalescent COVID-19 samples.

Assay used: immunoSEQ multiplex PCR; TCRdb lists only in-frame clones, some missing. The sample consists of about 220,000 clones, 82% of them appearing once. Everyone who took part was roughly 18 to 89 years old, and they came from about 25 US areas. Cohorts were based on clinical histories the participants reported. Recovered status in Cohort 3 required two negative PCRs, clearance, or symptom resolution. Germline lookup yields CDR1 MGHRA and CDR2 YSYEKL. This CDR3 has 16 residues. Trimming took 4 bases from V and 4 from J; bases not matched to a gene: 12. This chain links TRBV4-1 with TRBJ1-2; 7 nucleotides agree with TRBD1. Source material: PBMCs or T cells enriched from blood (not recorded which). This sequence originates from a woman in her sixties or seventies who had recovered from COVID-19. The CDR3 protein is CASSRNSQGEGYGYTF. CDR3 sequence (DNA): TGCGCCAGCAGCCGCAACAGCCAGGGGGAAGGCTATGGCTACACCTTC.